This record looks at one T cell receptor (beta chain) sequence and its context. The sample belongs to a study of shared clonotypes between healthy human individuals. Study context: Each donor's CD8 memory used one plate, CD8 naive two, each CD4 subset three.

CDR3 length equals 16 residues. CDR1 is MNHEY, CDR2 SVGAGI, per germline. V lost 0 bases and J 0 bases, leaving 11 bases between the germline ends. The material for each subset, its genomic DNA, was split evenly across several immunoSEQ plates. Profiling relied on immunoSEQ multiplex PCR, and the TCRdb table lists in-frame clones only, not all of them. The top ten hold 0.37% of the sample, which has about 2.3 million clones, 92% seen once. Sample: naive CD4+ T cells from PBMCs. The subset was: CD45RA+ positively selected. V usage is TRBV6-5 and J usage is TRBJ1-2, with TRBD1 as a possible D gene (6 bases). This receptor was taken from a man between 18 and 29 years old in good health. Some clones in this sample may be carry-over from other donors' samples. The CDR3 is CASSYSFRTANYGYTF. The CDR3 coding sequence is TGTGCCAGCAGTTACTCATTTCGGACAGCTAACTATGGCTACACCTTC.